This entry describes one TCR beta chain. The antigen is unknown. Measured with immunoSEQ multiplex PCR; TCRdb has only the in-frame clones, and not every one. The data show approximately 1,800 clones, less than 40% seen once. This entry belongs to a study of T cells in localized non-small cell lung cancer. Study-wide results and limits: Longer overall survival was seen with higher T cell density measured in blood. For the top 100 tumor clones, a median around 61 also appeared in adjacent lung. Tumor samples were not multi-region, leaving intratumor heterogeneity unexcluded.

This sequence originates from a female donor of 60 years or more with stage I lung adenocarcinoma. The starting material was lung tumor tissue, obtained before any cancer treatment.

CDR3: CAWEGNWANVLTF. Written as DNA, the CDR3 is TGTGCGTGGGAGGGTAACTGGGCCAACGTCCTGACTTTC. J is TRBJ2-6 and V is TRBV30, with TRBD2 matching over 7 bases. This CDR3 contains 13 residues. Per the germline V gene, CDR1 is GTSNPN and CDR2 is SVGIG (reference sequence).